Listed below are T cell receptor beta chains from one sample, sequenced in a study of T-cell reconstitution after alpha-beta-depleted transplantation in children. TCRdb re-called the PCR reads through MiXCR, storing one row per CDR3 protein. The top ten clones hold about 28% of a sample with about 980,000 distinct CDR3 sequences, roughly 29% of them seen once. Sequenced here: PBMCs, mostly from graft donor cells, sampled 360 days after TCRalphabeta/CD19-depleted stem cell transplant. These TCRs come from a boy younger than two who had a stem cell transplant for SCID, so the T cells may come from the graft donor. CDR3s include the opening cysteine and the closing phenylalanine or tryptophan. D genes are given only for firm matches. The listing skips clone size in some rows; elsewhere it reads once, few, many or a size class.

j_call: TRBJ1-2
v_call: TRBV4-1
cdr3_length: 16
d_call: NA
clone_size: once
cdr3_aa: CASSQGGNREKKGYTF
cdr3_nt: TGCGCCAGCAGCCAAGGGGGTAACAGGGAGAAGAAAGGCTACACCTTC

j_call: TRBJ2-3
v_call: TRBV5-1
cdr3_length: 15
d_call: NA
clone_size: NA
cdr3_aa: CASRQESLSTDTQYF
cdr3_nt: TGCGCCAGCCGACAAGAGAGCCTTAGCACAGATACGCAGTATTTT

j_call: TRBJ2-7
v_call: TRBV15
cdr3_length: 17
d_call: NA
clone_size: NA
cdr3_aa: CATSRDALEAYTYEQYF
cdr3_nt: TGTGCCACCAGCAGAGATGCCCTTGAGGCCTATACCTACGAGCAGTACTTC

j_call: TRBJ1-2
v_call: TRBV27
cdr3_length: 15
d_call: NA
clone_size: few
cdr3_aa: CASSPQLSGINGYTF
cdr3_nt: TGTGCCAGCAGTCCCCAATTGTCGGGAATCAATGGCTACACCTTC

j_call: TRBJ2-5
v_call: TRBV7-2
cdr3_length: 14
d_call: NA
clone_size: few
cdr3_aa: CASRRTSSEETQYF
cdr3_nt: TGTGCCAGCAGAAGAACATCCAGTGAAGAGACCCAGTACTTC

j_call: TRBJ1-4
v_call: TRBV20-1
cdr3_length: 13
d_call: NA
clone_size: NA
cdr3_aa: CSAREGLQEKLFF
cdr3_nt: TGCAGTGCTAGGGAGGGCCTCCAAGAAAAACTGTTTTTT

j_call: TRBJ2-1
v_call: TRBV4-3
cdr3_length: 17
d_call: TRBD2
clone_size: few
cdr3_aa: CASSQEGGTSGHNEQFF
cdr3_nt: TGCGCCAGCAGCCAAGAAGGGGGGACTAGCGGCCACAATGAGCAGTTCTTC

j_call: TRBJ2-7
v_call: TRBV20-1
cdr3_length: 15
d_call: NA
clone_size: few
cdr3_aa: CSARDQGGLSYEQYF
cdr3_nt: TGCAGTGCTAGGGACCAGGGCGGCCTCTCCTACGAGCAGTACTTC

j_call: TRBJ2-5
v_call: TRBV20-1
cdr3_length: 15
d_call: TRBD2
clone_size: NA
cdr3_aa: CSASSTSGGWETQYF
cdr3_nt: TGCAGTGCTAGCTCGACTAGCGGGGGGTGGGAGACCCAGTACTTC

j_call: TRBJ2-5
v_call: TRBV5-1
cdr3_length: 16
d_call: NA
clone_size: NA
cdr3_aa: CASSERTATYVETQYF
cdr3_nt: TGCGCCAGCAGCGAGCGGACAGCGACTTATGTAGAGACCCAGTACTTC

j_call: TRBJ1-5
v_call: TRBV12-3/TRBV12-4
cdr3_length: 16
d_call: TRBD1
clone_size: NA
cdr3_aa: CASREGDRTVVEPQHF
cdr3_nt: TGTGCCAGCAGAGAGGGGGACAGAACCGTCGTGGAGCCCCAGCATTTT

j_call: TRBJ2-2
v_call: TRBV29-1
cdr3_length: 12
d_call: NA
clone_size: NA
cdr3_aa: CSVDQESGELFF
cdr3_nt: TGCAGCGTTGATCAGGAGTCCGGGGAGCTGTTTTTT

j_call: TRBJ2-3
v_call: TRBV20-1
cdr3_length: 12
d_call: NA
clone_size: few
cdr3_aa: CSAEGRWDTQYF
cdr3_nt: TGCAGTGCAGAGGGCCGCTGGGATACGCAGTATTTT

j_call: TRBJ2-7
v_call: TRBV20-1
cdr3_length: 14
d_call: NA
clone_size: NA
cdr3_aa: CSARRGQPNYEQYF
cdr3_nt: TGCAGTGCTAGACGGGGGCAGCCCAACTACGAGCAGTACTTC

j_call: TRBJ1-1
v_call: TRBV18
cdr3_length: 16
d_call: TRBD1
clone_size: once
cdr3_aa: CASSLSGQDGKTEAFF
cdr3_nt: TGTGCCAGCTCACTGTCGGGACAGGACGGAAAAACTGAAGCTTTCTTT

j_call: TRBJ2-3
v_call: TRBV5-1
cdr3_length: 15
d_call: NA
clone_size: NA
cdr3_aa: CASSPPWQGRDTQYF
cdr3_nt: TGCGCCAGCAGCCCGCCGTGGCAGGGCAGAGATACGCAGTATTTT

j_call: TRBJ2-5
v_call: TRBV9
cdr3_length: 16
d_call: TRBD1
clone_size: few
cdr3_aa: CASSPIPGQPSETQYF
cdr3_nt: TGTGCCAGCAGCCCTATCCCGGGACAGCCCTCAGAGACCCAGTACTTC

j_call: TRBJ2-1
v_call: TRBV7-2
cdr3_length: 11
d_call: TRBD1
clone_size: many
cdr3_aa: CASSLGTGTFF
cdr3_nt: TGTGCCAGCAGCTTAGGGACAGGGACGTTCTTC

j_call: TRBJ1-2
v_call: TRBV29-1
cdr3_length: 13
d_call: TRBD1
clone_size: NA
cdr3_aa: CSAVGQAYYGYTF
cdr3_nt: TGCAGCGCCGTCGGACAGGCCTACTATGGCTACACCTTC

j_call: TRBJ2-2
v_call: TRBV20-1
cdr3_length: 14
d_call: NA
clone_size: NA
cdr3_aa: CSASLLATTGELFF
cdr3_nt: TGCAGTGCTAGTCTGCTAGCCACCACCGGGGAGCTGTTTTTT

j_call: TRBJ2-7
v_call: TRBV2
cdr3_length: 15
d_call: TRBD1
clone_size: NA
cdr3_aa: CASSGQGALSYEQYF
cdr3_nt: TGTGCCAGCAGCGGACAGGGGGCCTTGTCCTACGAGCAGTACTTC

j_call: TRBJ1-5
v_call: TRBV4-1
cdr3_length: 15
d_call: TRBD1
clone_size: NA
cdr3_aa: CASSQRGQGNQPQHF
cdr3_nt: TGCGCCAGCAGCCAACGTGGACAGGGCAATCAGCCCCAGCATTTT

j_call: TRBJ2-7
v_call: TRBV5-1
cdr3_length: 14
d_call: NA
clone_size: few
cdr3_aa: CASSLAQGADEQYF
cdr3_nt: TGCGCCAGCAGCTTGGCCCAGGGCGCAGACGAGCAGTACTTC

j_call: TRBJ2-5
v_call: TRBV20-1
cdr3_length: 14
d_call: NA
clone_size: few
cdr3_aa: CSAGTQMGGQTQYF
cdr3_nt: TGCAGTGCTGGGACCCAGATGGGAGGACAGACCCAGTACTTC

j_call: TRBJ2-1
v_call: TRBV7-2
cdr3_length: 15
d_call: NA
clone_size: NA
cdr3_aa: CASRLGTTKYREQFF
cdr3_nt: TGTGCCAGCAGATTGGGGACAACAAAATACAGGGAGCAGTTCTTC

j_call: TRBJ1-5
v_call: TRBV5-5
cdr3_length: 15
d_call: TRBD1
clone_size: few
cdr3_aa: CASKPTGGEGQPQHF
cdr3_nt: TGTGCCAGCAAACCAACAGGGGGCGAGGGTCAGCCCCAGCATTTT

j_call: TRBJ2-3
v_call: TRBV7-3
cdr3_length: 18
d_call: NA
clone_size: NA
cdr3_aa: CASSPQGGGISSTDTQYF
cdr3_nt: TGTGCCAGCAGCCCCCAGGGGGGCGGGATTTCTAGTACAGATACGCAGTATTTT

j_call: TRBJ2-1
v_call: TRBV24-1
cdr3_length: 11
d_call: NA
clone_size: NA
cdr3_aa: CATFDRLEQFF
cdr3_nt: TGTGCCACCTTTGATAGGCTTGAGCAGTTCTTC

j_call: TRBJ2-5
v_call: TRBV18
cdr3_length: 17
d_call: NA
clone_size: NA
cdr3_aa: CASSPQRTALVGETQYF
cdr3_nt: TGTGCCAGCTCACCACAACGTACTGCCCTTGTCGGAGAGACCCAGTACTTC

j_call: TRBJ1-3
v_call: TRBV12-3/TRBV12-4
cdr3_length: 15
d_call: NA
clone_size: NA
cdr3_aa: CASSFEGLTGDTIYF
cdr3_nt: TGTGCCAGCAGTTTCGAGGGCCTGACCGGCGACACCATATATTTT

j_call: TRBJ2-1
v_call: TRBV4-2
cdr3_length: 15
d_call: NA
clone_size: NA
cdr3_aa: CASSHGDGGFNEQFF
cdr3_nt: TGTGCCAGCAGCCACGGGGACGGGGGCTTCAATGAGCAGTTCTTC

j_call: TRBJ2-2
v_call: TRBV2
cdr3_length: 14
d_call: NA
clone_size: few
cdr3_aa: CASTRSGVVGELFF
cdr3_nt: TGTGCCAGCACCCGTTCTGGGGTGGTCGGGGAGCTGTTTTTT

j_call: TRBJ2-3
v_call: TRBV2
cdr3_length: 15
d_call: TRBD2
clone_size: NA
cdr3_aa: CASSEGGLGTDTQYF
cdr3_nt: TGTGCCAGCAGTGAAGGGGGACTAGGAACAGATACGCAGTATTTT

j_call: TRBJ2-1
v_call: TRBV5-1
cdr3_length: 15
d_call: NA
clone_size: few
cdr3_aa: CASSLAAVWGNEQFF
cdr3_nt: TGCGCCAGCAGCTTGGCGGCAGTTTGGGGCAATGAGCAGTTCTTC

j_call: TRBJ2-2
v_call: TRBV5-1
cdr3_length: 15
d_call: NA
clone_size: many
cdr3_aa: CASSPGHLNTGELFF
cdr3_nt: TGTGCCAGCAGCCCGGGACATCTTAACACCGGGGAGCTGTTTTTT

j_call: TRBJ2-7
v_call: TRBV20-1
cdr3_length: 13
d_call: NA
clone_size: NA
cdr3_aa: CSARALLDLEQYF
cdr3_nt: TGCAGTGCTAGAGCCCTACTAGATCTCGAGCAGTACTTC

j_call: TRBJ2-1
v_call: TRBV27
cdr3_length: 17
d_call: NA
clone_size: few
cdr3_aa: CASSLSGRARVYNEQFF
cdr3_nt: TGTGCCAGCAGTTTATCGGGCAGGGCCCGGGTTTACAATGAGCAGTTCTTC

j_call: TRBJ2-3
v_call: TRBV7-8
cdr3_length: 17
d_call: TRBD2
clone_size: few
cdr3_aa: CASSLISGAASTDTQYF
cdr3_nt: TGTGCCAGCAGCTTGATTAGCGGGGCTGCTAGCACAGATACGCAGTATTTT

j_call: TRBJ2-2
v_call: TRBV5-1
cdr3_length: 16
d_call: NA
clone_size: few
cdr3_aa: CASSFGMIARTGELFF
cdr3_nt: TGCGCCAGCAGCTTTGGTATGATAGCCAGGACCGGGGAGCTGTTTTTT

j_call: TRBJ2-7
v_call: TRBV7-9
cdr3_length: 14
d_call: NA
clone_size: NA
cdr3_aa: CASSEVQASYEQYF
cdr3_nt: TGTGCCAGCAGCGAAGTCCAGGCCAGCTACGAGCAGTACTTC

j_call: TRBJ2-7
v_call: TRBV28
cdr3_length: 15
d_call: NA
clone_size: few
cdr3_aa: CASSYRTLDAAEQYF
cdr3_nt: TGTGCCAGCAGTTACCGGACTCTAGACGCTGCCGAGCAGTACTTC

j_call: TRBJ2-3
v_call: TRBV27
cdr3_length: 19
d_call: NA
clone_size: NA
cdr3_aa: CASSLYPQGQGWDTDTQYF
cdr3_nt: TGTGCCAGCAGTTTATATCCCCAAGGGCAGGGGTGGGACACAGATACGCAGTATTTT

j_call: TRBJ2-3
v_call: TRBV20-1
cdr3_length: 13
d_call: NA
clone_size: NA
cdr3_aa: CSASKGLVDTQYF
cdr3_nt: TGCAGTGCTAGTAAGGGGCTGGTAGATACGCAGTATTTT

j_call: TRBJ2-7
v_call: TRBV5-1
cdr3_length: 15
d_call: NA
clone_size: NA
cdr3_aa: CASSLGTATSYEQYF
cdr3_nt: TGCGCCAGCAGCTTGGGGACAGCCACCTCCTACGAGCAGTACTTC

j_call: TRBJ1-1
v_call: TRBV18
cdr3_length: 14
d_call: NA
clone_size: many
cdr3_aa: CASSIQGRNTEAFF
cdr3_nt: TGTGCCAGCTCAATACAGGGTAGGAACACTGAAGCTTTCTTT

j_call: TRBJ2-3
v_call: TRBV18
cdr3_length: 14
d_call: NA
clone_size: NA
cdr3_aa: CASSPREQADTQYF
cdr3_nt: TGTGCCAGCTCACCTCGGGAGCAGGCAGATACGCAGTATTTT

j_call: TRBJ1-1
v_call: TRBV12-3/TRBV12-4
cdr3_length: 14
d_call: NA
clone_size: few
cdr3_aa: CASSETALNTEAFF
cdr3_nt: TGTGCCAGCAGCGAGACAGCCCTGAACACTGAAGCTTTCTTT

j_call: TRBJ1-1
v_call: TRBV2
cdr3_length: 18
d_call: TRBD1
clone_size: few
cdr3_aa: CASHIPEQGMVEITEAFF
cdr3_nt: TGTGCCAGCCATATTCCCGAACAGGGGATGGTTGAGATCACTGAAGCTTTCTTT

j_call: TRBJ2-1
v_call: TRBV13
cdr3_length: 16
d_call: NA
clone_size: NA
cdr3_aa: CASSNTKIQGSNEQFF
cdr3_nt: TGTGCCAGCAGCAATACAAAAATTCAGGGTTCCAATGAGCAGTTCTTC

j_call: TRBJ2-1
v_call: TRBV6-2/TRBV6-3
cdr3_length: 15
d_call: NA
clone_size: NA
cdr3_aa: CASSYSTIKGGEQFF
cdr3_nt: TGTGCCAGCAGTTACTCAACGATCAAAGGGGGTGAGCAGTTCTTC

j_call: TRBJ2-7
v_call: TRBV20-1
cdr3_length: 14
d_call: TRBD2
clone_size: NA
cdr3_aa: CSAGAGRRFYEQYF
cdr3_nt: TGCAGTGCTGGAGCGGGACGGCGATTCTACGAGCAGTACTTC

j_call: TRBJ1-5
v_call: TRBV20-1
cdr3_length: 13
d_call: TRBD1
clone_size: NA
cdr3_aa: CSAVDRGIQPQHF
cdr3_nt: TGCAGTGCCGTAGACAGGGGCATTCAGCCCCAGCATTTT

j_call: TRBJ2-7
v_call: TRBV20-1
cdr3_length: 15
d_call: TRBD1
clone_size: few
cdr3_aa: CSARDTGGRSYEQYF
cdr3_nt: TGCAGTGCTAGAGATACAGGGGGTAGGTCCTACGAGCAGTACTTC

j_call: TRBJ2-3
v_call: TRBV20-1
cdr3_length: 15
d_call: TRBD2
clone_size: few
cdr3_aa: CSARLTSGGAGTQYF
cdr3_nt: TGCAGTGCTAGATTAACTAGCGGGGGGGCTGGTACGCAGTATTTT

j_call: TRBJ1-1
v_call: TRBV4-1
cdr3_length: 16
d_call: NA
clone_size: few
cdr3_aa: CASSQRPGPSGTEAFF
cdr3_nt: TGCGCCAGCAGCCAGAGACCCGGCCCTAGCGGCACTGAAGCTTTCTTT

j_call: TRBJ1-4
v_call: TRBV5-6
cdr3_length: 15
d_call: TRBD1
clone_size: NA
cdr3_aa: CASSSLGRTGEKLFF
cdr3_nt: TGTGCCAGCAGCTCGTTAGGCAGGACAGGAGAAAAACTGTTTTTT

j_call: TRBJ2-5
v_call: TRBV5-1
cdr3_length: 14
d_call: TRBD2
clone_size: many
cdr3_aa: CASRAGTSEETQYF
cdr3_nt: TGCGCCAGCAGAGCCGGGACTAGCGAAGAGACCCAGTACTTC

j_call: TRBJ2-3
v_call: TRBV6-2/TRBV6-3
cdr3_length: 15
d_call: NA
clone_size: many
cdr3_aa: CASSYSKGLTDTQYF
cdr3_nt: TGTGCCAGCAGTTACTCGAAGGGGCTCACAGATACGCAGTATTTT